This T cell receptor (beta chain) was documented in a study of blood T cells in healthy people across ages. Study-wide results and limits: A strong correlation between TCR beta diversity and naive T cell percentage was seen.

This CDR3 is 14 amino acids long. From germline, CDR1 is MNHEY and CDR2 SMNVEV (reference sequence). J lost 3 bases, V lost 7 bases, and 5 bases had no gene match. The second PCR ran roughly 7 to 12 cycles with a sample-barcoded 5' primer and J-beta primers. TCRdb itself ran the 5' RACE reads through MiXCR, one entry per CDR3 protein. The sample records about 720,000 distinct CDR3 sequences, approximately 25% being singletons. A note on this clonotype: Its specificity is unknown.

The same data also went into a second study, on T cells of mothers and their children.

The chain has TRBV27 and TRBJ2-1; 8 nucleotides agree with TRBD2. The receptor's source is a boy between 5 and 17 years old in good health. Sequenced: blood. The CDR3 DNA is TGTGCCAGCATCCGAAGCGGGAGCTACAATGAGCAGTTCTTC. As protein: CASIRSGSYNEQFF.